The 24 T cell receptor beta chains below all came from one sample that was sequenced in a study of T cell clusters in autoimmune cytopenias. TRB amplification used approximately 250 ng of peripheral blood genomic DNA. One tube held mixed TRB-A and TRB-B primer pools for touch-down PCR. TCRdb re-called the multiplex PCR reads; every CDR3 protein appears as one record, without DNA. This table lists thousands of distinct CDR3 sequences. Sequenced input: peripheral blood. These receptors all come from a human donor with an autoimmune cytopenia or autoimmune hepatitis (not recorded which).

This clonotype is deemed medium-sized by its frequency. This rearrangement joins TRBV5-6 to TRBJ2-7; TCRdb indicates TRBD2, and absent DNA this call remains unverified. CDR1 SGHDT and CDR2 YYEEEE come from the germline V gene. The CDR3 consists of 17 residues. CDR3 amino acids: CASSLILTREELYEQYF.

This clonotype is deemed medium-sized (0.01 to 0.1%) by its frequency. This sequence joins TRBV5-4 and TRBJ2-1; there is no DNA to check the TCRdb D call of TRBD1. Germline CDR1 SGHNT, CDR2 YYREEE (reference sequence). This CDR3 is 14 amino acids long. The CDR3 is CASSFSGVRNEQFF. Supplemented by reference TRBV5-4 and TRBJ2-1, the full variable domain reads ETGVTQSPTHLIKTRGQQVTLRCSSQSGHNTVSWYQQALGQGPQFIFQYYREEENGRGNFPPRFSGLQFPNYSSELNVNALELDDSALYLCASSFSGVRNEQFFGPGTRLTVL.

The rearrangement joins TRBV20-1 to TRBJ2-5. The germline V gene encodes CDR1 DFQATT and CDR2 SNEGSKA (reference sequence). This CDR3 has 13 residues. CDR3 residues: CSAISRRQETQYF.

Frequency places this clonotype as medium-sized. The chain employs TRBV6-2 or TRBV6-3 and TRBJ2-7; TCRdb proposes TRBD1, but this gene call is untestable without DNA. Germline CDR1 is MNHEY and CDR2 is SVGEGT. The CDR3 totals 15 residues. CDR3 region: CASSLTRKPTYEQYF.

By frequency, this clonotype registers medium-sized. The rearrangement links TRBV6-1 to TRBJ2-5; TCRdb outputs TRBD1, but without DNA this stays unchecked. The CDR3 totals 14 residues. Germline V CDR1 and CDR2: MNHNS, SASEGT. CDR3 protein: CASSGASLGETQYF.

The chain employs TRBV5-6 and TRBJ1-5. The CDR3 totals 13 residues. Germline V gene lookup returns CDR1 SGHDT and CDR2 YYEEEE. This chain's CDR3 is CASSLGEGQPQHF. The complete variable domain, with remaining parts taken from reference TRBV5-6 and TRBJ1-5, reads DAGVTQSPTHLIKTRGQQVTLRCSPKSGHDTVSWYQQALGQGPQFIFQYYEEEERQRGNFPDRFSGHQFPNYSSELNVNALLLGDSALYLCASSLGEGQPQHFGDGTRLSIL.

This clonotype is identified as medium-sized from frequency. CDR3 loop: CATKQTTWVGYEQYF. This chain connects TRBV6-5 to TRBJ2-7. From germline, CDR1 is MNHEY and CDR2 SVGAGI. This CDR3 is 15 amino acids long.

Considering frequency, this clonotype is medium-sized. The chain carries TRBV5-4 and TRBJ2-1; TCRdb gives TRBD1 as the D gene, but with no DNA this cannot be confirmed. The germline V gene has CDR1 SGHNT and CDR2 YYREEE (reference sequence). The CDR3 runs to 14 residues. The CDR3 is CASLSGQGNNEQFF.

The chain uses TRBV5-1 and TRBJ2-7. The length of the CDR3 is 12 residues. Germline V gene lookup returns CDR1 SGHRS and CDR2 YFSETQ. The CDR3 spells CASSLRGYEQYF.

The chain carries TRBV28 and TRBJ1-1; TCRdb designates TRBD1, a call that cannot be tested without DNA. CDR1 and CDR2 (germline): MDHEN, SYDVKM. The CDR3 sequence is 15 residues long. CDR3 protein: CASSSPGRTNTEAFF.

Frequency places this clonotype as medium-sized. This chain joins TRBV5-1 and TRBJ2-5; the D call of TRBD2 rests on TCRdb alone, since no DNA is present to check it. CDR1 and CDR2 (germline): SGHRS, YFSETQ. The CDR3 is 15 amino acids. This chain's CDR3 is CASSLGPGGRETQYF.

According to its frequency, this clonotype is medium-sized. The V gene is TRBV18, the J gene TRBJ2-5; TCRdb returns TRBD1, unconfirmable since there is no DNA. The CDR3 spans 13 residues. Germline loops: CDR1 KGHSH, CDR2 LQKENI. The CDR3 sequence: CASSYRVGETQYF.

Its frequency marks this clonotype as medium-sized. The CDR3 spells CASSQALAGTDTQYF. V is TRBV14 and J is TRBJ2-3; TCRdb names TRBD2, which stays unverified in the absence of DNA. The germline gives CDR1 SGHDN, CDR2 FVKESK. CDR3 length: 15 amino acids.

This clonotype is medium-sized by frequency. J is TRBJ1-6 and V is TRBV27; as DNA is missing, the TRBD1 call by TCRdb cannot be tested. Germline V gene sequence: CDR1 MNHEY, CDR2 SMNVEV (reference sequence). The CDR3 is made up of 15 amino acids. The CDR3 here is CASSLSPGQGFPLHF.

In terms of frequency, this clonotype is medium-sized. The V and J genes are TRBV5-1 and TRBJ2-7; TCRdb outputs TRBD1, but without DNA this stays unchecked. The CDR3 totals 14 residues. The germline V gene encodes CDR1 SGHRS and CDR2 YFSETQ. The CDR3 loop is CASSLSPGSYEQYF.

Considering frequency, this clonotype is large. The rearrangement joins TRBV29-1 to TRBJ2-1; TCRdb selects TRBD1, and the lack of DNA leaves this call unchecked. Germline CDR1 reads SQVTM; CDR2 reads ANQGSEA. The CDR3 runs to 14 residues. CDR3 amino acids: CSVEVDRAYNEQFF.

This clonotype is called medium-sized based on its frequency. The chain links TRBV5-5 to TRBJ1-1; TCRdb picks TRBD1, but there is no DNA to check that call. CDR1 and CDR2 from the germline V gene are SGHKS and YYEKEE (reference sequence). The CDR3 has 12 residues. The CDR3: CASSANVGGAFF.

The chain combines TRBV7-9 with TRBJ1-2. The CDR3 totals 11 residues. The germline gives CDR1 SEHNR, CDR2 FQNEAQ (reference sequence). The CDR3 spells CASSLSWFHTF. Full variable domain (missing parts from reference TRBV7-9 and TRBJ1-2): DTGVSQNPRHKITKRGQNVTFRCDPISEHNRLYWYRQTLGQGPEFLTYFQNEAQLEKSRLLSDRFSAERPKGSFSTLEIQRTEQGDSAMYLCASSLSWFHTFGSGTRLTVV.

According to its frequency, this clonotype is medium-sized. The rearrangement uses TRBV28 and TRBJ1-6; absent DNA, TCRdb's TRBD1 call cannot be checked. CDR1 is MDHEN and CDR2 is SYDVKM in the germline V gene. The CDR3 contains 12 residues. CDR3: CASYRVNSPLHF.

By frequency, this clonotype is medium-sized. This sequence joins TRBV19 and TRBJ2-1; TCRdb names TRBD1, which stays unverified in the absence of DNA. There are 13 residues in the CDR3. Per germline, CDR1 LNHDA and CDR2 SQIVND (reference sequence). The CDR3 protein is CASNPGSYNEQFF.

Considering frequency, this clonotype is medium-sized. V and J are TRBV19 and TRBJ1-1. The CDR3 is made up of 14 amino acids. Germline V gene sequence: CDR1 LNHDA, CDR2 SQIVND (reference sequence). CDR3 amino acids: CASSIVGVGTEAFF.

The rearrangement uses TRBV7-2 and TRBJ2-7; there is no DNA to check the TCRdb D call of TRBD1. This CDR3 has 15 amino acids. Germline CDR1 and CDR2: SGHTA and FQGNSA. The CDR3 reads CASSFFSTGTNEQYF.

Judged by frequency, this clonotype is medium-sized. The CDR3 region is CASSFTNFNSPLHF. The chain is built from TRBV6-6 and TRBJ1-6. Germline CDR1 and CDR2: MNHNY and SVGAGI (reference sequence). The CDR3 is 14 residues long.

The chain employs TRBV2 and TRBJ1-1. From germline, CDR1 is SNHLY and CDR2 FYNNEI. CDR3 length equals 13 residues. CDR3 in amino acids: CASSEGLNTEAFF. The full variable domain, completed using reference TRBV2 and TRBJ1-1, is EPEVTQTPSHQVTQMGQEVILRCVPISNHLYFYWYRQILGQKVEFLVSFYNNEISEKSEIFDDQFSVERPDGSNFTLKIRSTKLEDSAMYFCASSEGLNTEAFFGQGTRLTVV.